This T cell receptor (beta chain) is drawn from a study of T cell repertoires in cytomegalovirus infection. TCRdb reprocessed the reads with MiXCR, giving one entry per CDR3 protein. The data show around 74,000 distinct CDR3 sequences, about 3.8% seen once. This clonotype was recorded at least ten times. V lost 6 bases to trimming and J lost 4 bases, with 13 bases between them. The CDR3 totals 14 residues. Germline CDR1 and CDR2: MDHEN and SYDVKM. Material: PBMCs. The rearrangement joins TRBV28 to TRBJ1-3; D may be TRBD1 (5 bases). This receptor was identified in a human donor in good health (CMV status not recorded). Some clones in this sample may be carry-over from other donors' samples. CDR3 in amino acids: CASRRTLTGNTIYF. The CDR3 nucleotides are TGTGCCAGCAGACGGACACTCACAGGAAACACCATATATTTT.